The clone carrying this T cell receptor (beta chain) was seen ten or more times. The antigen remains unidentified. The CDR3 covers 15 residues. The V gene's germline CDR1 is LGHDT and CDR2 YNNKEL (reference sequence). Trimming cost V 2 bases and J 0 bases, with 11 bases left between them. The sample originates from a study of T cells in Graves' hyperthyroidism and ophthalmopathy. General study findings and limits: Using 13 V-J features, a model discriminated ophthalmopathy from stable hyperthyroidism.

From RNA transcripts, TCR beta CDR3 regions were amplified. The HTBI set primed first-round TCR CDR3 RT-PCR. TCRdb redid the calling of the multiplex PCR reads with MiXCR, one entry per CDR3 protein. The sample includes 460,000 or so distinct CDR3 sequences, around 14% of them seen just once. The V gene is TRBV3-1, the J gene TRBJ2-7; possibly TRBD2 for D (5 bases). This receptor was taken from a woman aged 18 to 35 with Graves' hyperthyroidism. Sequencing used blood. Here the CDR3 reads CASSQNPDSSYEQYF. The CDR3 DNA reads as TGTGCCAGCAGCCAAAATCCGGACTCCTCCTACGAGCAGTACTTC.